These 2 T cell receptor beta chains originate from one sample sequenced in a study of T cells in Graves' hyperthyroidism and ophthalmopathy. There were TCR beta CDR3 regions amplified from RNA transcripts. The TCR CDR3 first-round RT-PCR relied on the HTBI primer set. MiXCR was run by TCRdb on the multiplex PCR reads, yielding one entry per CDR3 protein. Here the sample spans 450,000 to 500,000 distinct CDR3 sequences, about 20% being singletons. Sample: blood. All receptors come from a woman between 70 and 85 years old with Graves' ophthalmopathy.

This clonotype was observed a handful of times. The chain joins TRBV6-1 to TRBJ2-1, with 16 bases aligning to TRBD2. Trimming took 2 bases from V and 9 from J; bases not matched to a gene: 10. The germline CDR1 and CDR2 sequences are MNHNS and SASEGT. The CDR3 is 18 residues long. This CDR3 reads CASSELHGTSGRGCEQFF. CDR3 nucleotides: TGTGCCAGCAGTGAACTACACGGGACTAGCGGGAGGGGTTGTGAGCAGTTCTTC.

This chain links TRBV20-1 with TRBJ2-7, with 11 bases aligning to TRBD1. Trimming cost V 3 bases and J 6 bases; bases outside gene matches: 7. This CDR3 has 14 residues. Germline V CDR1 and CDR2: DFQATT, SNEGSKA (reference sequence). CDR3 loop: CSARTDRGLSEQYF. In nucleotides, the CDR3 is TGCAGTGCTAGGACGGACAGGGGGCTGTCCGAGCAGTACTTC.